These T cell receptor beta chains were read from a single sample in a study of regulatory T cells in long-lasting Graves disease. TCRdb itself ran the multiplex PCR reads through MiXCR, one entry per CDR3 protein. The repertoire includes roughly 400,000 distinct CDR3 sequences, approximately 22% of them detected once, and more than 13% sits in the top ten. The sequences come from peripheral blood mononuclear cells (PBMCs), collected when the disease was refractory, from a patient treated with antithyroid drugs. The receptor source for this set is a female donor with Graves disease. Each CDR3 is given with its conserved first and last residue. A D gene is named only where the DNA matches it firmly. Rows may omit the clone size; those that give it use once, few, many or a size class.

CDR3nt: TGTGCCAGCAGTCGGGGGGTAGGGGGCCAAGAGACCCAGTACTTC
CDR3aa: CASSRGVGGQETQYF
v_gene: TRBV6-1
abundance: .
j_gene: TRBJ2-5
d_gene: .

CDR3nt: TGTGCCAGCAGTGAAGTGAGGGGCTCTGGAAACACCATATATTTT
CDR3aa: CASSEVRGSGNTIYF
v_gene: TRBV25-1
abundance: .
j_gene: TRBJ1-3
d_gene: .

CDR3nt: TGTGCCTGGACTGACAGCTCCAAGCAGTACTTC
CDR3aa: CAWTDSSKQYF
v_gene: TRBV30
abundance: few
j_gene: TRBJ2-7
d_gene: .

CDR3nt: TGCAGCGTCCGACTAGATGAGTACGAGCAGTACTTC
CDR3aa: CSVRLDEYEQYF
v_gene: TRBV29-1
abundance: many
j_gene: TRBJ2-7
d_gene: .

CDR3nt: TGCAGTGCTAGAGAATGGTCCAGTGTCTACGAGCAGTACTTC
CDR3aa: CSAREWSSVYEQYF
v_gene: TRBV20-1
abundance: many
j_gene: TRBJ2-7
d_gene: .

CDR3nt: TGCAGCGTCGCCGGGGGGGAATCGGGTGCGACCCAGTACTTC
CDR3aa: CSVAGGESGATQYF
v_gene: TRBV29-1
abundance: .
j_gene: TRBJ2-5
d_gene: TRBD2

CDR3nt: TGTGCCAGCAGGACAGGGGACTATGGCTACACCTTC
CDR3aa: CASRTGDYGYTF
v_gene: TRBV2
abundance: many
j_gene: TRBJ1-2
d_gene: TRBD1

CDR3nt: TGCAGCGTTGGAAAGGGACAGAACACTGAAGCTTTCTTT
CDR3aa: CSVGKGQNTEAFF
v_gene: TRBV29-1
abundance: many
j_gene: TRBJ1-1
d_gene: .

CDR3nt: TGCGCCAGCAGCCAAGATCAACGGGACAGGGCAAACACTGAAGCTTTCTTT
CDR3aa: CASSQDQRDRANTEAFF
v_gene: TRBV4-1
abundance: few
j_gene: TRBJ1-1
d_gene: TRBD1

CDR3nt: TGTGCCAGCAGCTTAGACGCTTGGGAGACCCAGTACTTC
CDR3aa: CASSLDAWETQYF
v_gene: TRBV7-9
abundance: few
j_gene: TRBJ2-5
d_gene: .

CDR3nt: TGTGCCAGCAGTTATAGACAGTTAAACACTGAAGCTTTCTTT
CDR3aa: CASSYRQLNTEAFF
v_gene: TRBV2
abundance: many
j_gene: TRBJ1-1
d_gene: .

CDR3nt: TGCGCCAGCAGCTTGTACGGGGCCGGTTCACCCCTCCACTTT
CDR3aa: CASSLYGAGSPLHF
v_gene: TRBV5-1
abundance: .
j_gene: TRBJ1-6
d_gene: .

CDR3nt: TGTGCCTGGAGTGACGGGACCCTAGCCAAAAACATTCAGTACTTC
CDR3aa: CAWSDGTLAKNIQYF
v_gene: TRBV30
abundance: few
j_gene: TRBJ2-4
d_gene: .

CDR3nt: TGTGCCAGCAGCACCCAGGACACGGGATCCTACGAGCAGTACTTC
CDR3aa: CASSTQDTGSYEQYF
v_gene: TRBV7-2
abundance: many
j_gene: TRBJ2-7
d_gene: .

CDR3nt: TGTGCCAGCAGCGAGACCGGGACAGGGGGACGGGAGCAGTACTTC
CDR3aa: CASSETGTGGREQYF
v_gene: TRBV28
abundance: many
j_gene: TRBJ2-7
d_gene: TRBD1

CDR3nt: TGTGCCAGCAGCCAAGCGGGCCGAGGCCTACCTTTCTTT
CDR3aa: CASSQAGRGLPFF
v_gene: TRBV3-1
abundance: many
j_gene: TRBJ1-1
d_gene: .

CDR3nt: TGTGCCAGCAGCCAATCGAGTCCCTCACCCCTCCACTTT
CDR3aa: CASSQSSPSPLHF
v_gene: TRBV14
abundance: .
j_gene: TRBJ1-6
d_gene: .

CDR3nt: TGCGCCAGCAGCCAAGATAGGCGGGCTTGGTACAATGAGCAGTTCTTC
CDR3aa: CASSQDRRAWYNEQFF
v_gene: TRBV4-1
abundance: .
j_gene: TRBJ2-1
d_gene: .

CDR3nt: TGTGCCAGCAGTTTTGGGCCTCTATTC
CDR3aa: CASSFGPLF
v_gene: TRBV6-2/TRBV6-3
abundance: many
j_gene: TRBJ2-7
d_gene: .

CDR3nt: TGTGCCAGTAGCCCCCAGGGGACTAGAGGGAACACCGGGGAGCTGTTTTTT
CDR3aa: CASSPQGTRGNTGELFF
v_gene: TRBV19
abundance: .
j_gene: TRBJ2-2
d_gene: TRBD2

CDR3nt: TGTGCCAGTAGTATTACAGGGGGCTACGAGCAGTACTTC
CDR3aa: CASSITGGYEQYF
v_gene: TRBV19
abundance: .
j_gene: TRBJ2-7
d_gene: TRBD1

CDR3nt: TGTGCCAGCAGTAGAGGGACAGGGGCCACCTACGAGCAGTACTTC
CDR3aa: CASSRGTGATYEQYF
v_gene: TRBV6-1
abundance: .
j_gene: TRBJ2-7
d_gene: TRBD1

CDR3nt: TGTGCCAGCAGCTCCGGGAGAACGAACAATGAGCAGTTCTTC
CDR3aa: CASSSGRTNNEQFF
v_gene: TRBV7-3
abundance: .
j_gene: TRBJ2-1
d_gene: .

CDR3nt: TGTGCCACCAGTGACTCAGGGTACGGCGAGCAGTACTTC
CDR3aa: CATSDSGYGEQYF
v_gene: TRBV24-1
abundance: .
j_gene: TRBJ2-7
d_gene: .

CDR3nt: TGTGCCAGCAGCTTAGAGGGATTTTCCCAGCCCCAGCATTTT
CDR3aa: CASSLEGFSQPQHF
v_gene: TRBV7-8
abundance: .
j_gene: TRBJ1-5
d_gene: .

CDR3nt: TGTGCCAGCAGTTTGGTCCTGGATTCACCCCTCCACTTT
CDR3aa: CASSLVLDSPLHF
v_gene: TRBV27
abundance: .
j_gene: TRBJ1-6
d_gene: .

CDR3nt: TGTGCCAGCAGTCCCCGGACAGGGACGAACACTGAAGCTTTCTTT
CDR3aa: CASSPRTGTNTEAFF
v_gene: TRBV12-3/TRBV12-4
abundance: many
j_gene: TRBJ1-1
d_gene: TRBD1

CDR3nt: TGTGCCAGCAGCGTAAACGGGAGGTTGCAGGAGACCCAGTACTTC
CDR3aa: CASSVNGRLQETQYF
v_gene: TRBV9
abundance: many
j_gene: TRBJ2-5
d_gene: TRBD2

CDR3nt: TGTGCCAGCAGTTCAGGAGCAGGGAGGCTAGCGGGAAACCCCTACAATGAGCAGTTCTTC
CDR3aa: CASSSGAGRLAGNPYNEQFF
v_gene: TRBV28
abundance: .
j_gene: TRBJ2-1
d_gene: TRBD2

CDR3nt: TGCAGTGCTAGATCAGGACTAGCGGGAGTATATCAAAACATTCAGTACTTC
CDR3aa: CSARSGLAGVYQNIQYF
v_gene: TRBV20-1
abundance: few
j_gene: TRBJ2-4
d_gene: TRBD2

CDR3nt: TGTGCCAGCAGTCTTCCCCACTACGAGCAGTACTTC
CDR3aa: CASSLPHYEQYF
v_gene: TRBV28
abundance: many
j_gene: TRBJ2-7
d_gene: .

CDR3nt: TGTGCCAGCAGTTTAGAAAGCTCACCCCTCCACTTC
CDR3aa: CASSLESSPLHF
v_gene: TRBV12-3/TRBV12-4
abundance: many
j_gene: TRBJ1-6
d_gene: .

CDR3nt: TGTGCCAGCAGCTACTCCTCTTGGACAGGAGTTTATTCACCCCTCCACTTT
CDR3aa: CASSYSSWTGVYSPLHF
v_gene: TRBV11-1
abundance: .
j_gene: TRBJ1-6
d_gene: TRBD1

CDR3nt: TGTGCCAGCCCCAGGACCGAGCAGTACTTC
CDR3aa: CASPRTEQYF
v_gene: TRBV19
abundance: few
j_gene: TRBJ2-7
d_gene: .

CDR3nt: TGTGCCAGCAGCTTGGGCCACACAGATCAGATCGGGGAGCTGTTTTTT
CDR3aa: CASSLGHTDQIGELFF
v_gene: TRBV5-5
abundance: few
j_gene: TRBJ2-2
d_gene: .

CDR3nt: TGCAGTGCTAGGGGGGGACTAGCGGGAAACTACGAGCAGTACTTC
CDR3aa: CSARGGLAGNYEQYF
v_gene: TRBV20-1
abundance: .
j_gene: TRBJ2-7
d_gene: TRBD2

CDR3nt: TGTGCCAGTACCCGAAACCCGGGACAGCTGAACACTGAAGCTTTCTTT
CDR3aa: CASTRNPGQLNTEAFF
v_gene: TRBV19
abundance: few
j_gene: TRBJ1-1
d_gene: TRBD1

CDR3nt: TGTGCCAGCAGCACGCCATCCCGGCTGGCAGGGGCGAACACCGGGGAGCTGTTTTTT
CDR3aa: CASSTPSRLAGANTGELFF
v_gene: TRBV11-2
abundance: many
j_gene: TRBJ2-2
d_gene: .

CDR3nt: TGTGCCAGCAGCGCGGGAACAGATACGCAGTATTTT
CDR3aa: CASSAGTDTQYF
v_gene: TRBV2
abundance: many
j_gene: TRBJ2-3
d_gene: .

CDR3nt: TGTGCCAGCAGTTTCGCGAGTGCGTTAGGGTCTGATACGCAGTATTTT
CDR3aa: CASSFASALGSDTQYF
v_gene: TRBV27
abundance: .
j_gene: TRBJ2-3
d_gene: .

CDR3nt: TGTGCCAGCAGCTTAGGGGGACTCCCACTTGCCTACGAGCAGTACTTC
CDR3aa: CASSLGGLPLAYEQYF
v_gene: TRBV13
abundance: few
j_gene: TRBJ2-7
d_gene: .

CDR3nt: TGTGCCAGCAACGACAGGGGGCTAGACGAGCAGTACTTC
CDR3aa: CASNDRGLDEQYF
v_gene: TRBV2
abundance: few
j_gene: TRBJ2-7
d_gene: TRBD1

CDR3nt: TGCGCCAGCAGCCAAGAAAGCCTAGCGTCAGAGACCCAGTACTTC
CDR3aa: CASSQESLASETQYF
v_gene: TRBV4-1
abundance: .
j_gene: TRBJ2-5
d_gene: .

CDR3nt: TGTGCCAGCAGGAGGGGGGTGAACACTGAAGCTTTCTTT
CDR3aa: CASRRGVNTEAFF
v_gene: TRBV11-2
abundance: many
j_gene: TRBJ1-1
d_gene: .

CDR3nt: TGTGCCAGCAGCGTAACGCCGGCGGACGTGGAGACCCAGTACTTC
CDR3aa: CASSVTPADVETQYF
v_gene: TRBV9
abundance: few
j_gene: TRBJ2-5
d_gene: .

CDR3nt: TGCAGTGCTAGGGGGGATACAGATACGCAGTATTTT
CDR3aa: CSARGDTDTQYF
v_gene: TRBV20-1
abundance: few
j_gene: TRBJ2-3
d_gene: .

CDR3nt: TGCGCCAGCAGCCCGACTCCAGGGCAAAAACTGTTTTTT
CDR3aa: CASSPTPGQKLFF
v_gene: TRBV4-1
abundance: .
j_gene: TRBJ1-4
d_gene: .

CDR3nt: TGTGCCAGCAGTGCCTCGACAGGGTTGGAGACCCAGTACTTC
CDR3aa: CASSASTGLETQYF
v_gene: TRBV28
abundance: many
j_gene: TRBJ2-5
d_gene: TRBD1

CDR3nt: TGTGCCAGCAGCGCCCGACAGGGGCGGTACTATGGCTACACCTTC
CDR3aa: CASSARQGRYYGYTF
v_gene: TRBV9
abundance: .
j_gene: TRBJ1-2
d_gene: TRBD1

CDR3nt: TGCGCCAGCAGCTTAACAGAGAACACCGGGGAGCTGTTTTTT
CDR3aa: CASSLTENTGELFF
v_gene: TRBV5-1
abundance: .
j_gene: TRBJ2-2
d_gene: .

CDR3nt: TGTGCCAGCAGCGTCCGGATCGGTGAAAAACTGTTTTTT
CDR3aa: CASSVRIGEKLFF
v_gene: TRBV11-2
abundance: many
j_gene: TRBJ1-4
d_gene: .

CDR3nt: TGTGCCAGCAGCCTCTCGACAGGGAGGATGGTCGGGGAGCTGTTTTTT
CDR3aa: CASSLSTGRMVGELFF
v_gene: TRBV5-4
abundance: few
j_gene: TRBJ2-2
d_gene: .

CDR3nt: TGTGCCAGCAAAGACCGGGACGTCTATGGCTACACCTTC
CDR3aa: CASKDRDVYGYTF
v_gene: TRBV2
abundance: many
j_gene: TRBJ1-2
d_gene: .

CDR3nt: TGTGCCAGCAGTTACGGTCGTACCTTGAACACTGAAGCTTTCTTT
CDR3aa: CASSYGRTLNTEAFF
v_gene: TRBV6-9
abundance: many
j_gene: TRBJ1-1
d_gene: .